This is a list of T cell receptor beta chains from one sample in a study of CD8+CD57+ T cells in acquired aplastic anemia. TCRdb re-called the reads through MiXCR, storing one row per CDR3 protein. The sample consists of 450,000 to 600,000 distinct CDR3 sequences, more than 25% of them appearing once. Sequencing was done on a sample of sorted CD4+, CD8+, or CD8+CD57+ T cells (not recorded which) from PBMCs. These receptor sequences come from a human donor with aplastic anemia. Both conserved end residues are part of each CDR3. The D gene is left open where the match is weak. Expanded clones get a size class; other rows say once, few or many, or leave the size out.

CDR3nt	CDR3aa	v_gene	j_gene	abundance	d_gene
TGTGCCACCAGTGGGTTAGGGAACGGCTACACCTTC	CATSGLGNGYTF	TRBV24-1	TRBJ1-2	few	NA
TGTGCCAGCAGTTTTCCTCGGGGGAGGGCAGGAAATGAGCAGTTCTTC	CASSFPRGRAGNEQFF	TRBV27	TRBJ2-1	NA	TRBD2
TGTGCCAGCAGCCCCAATACCCGACAGGGAAACACTGAAGCTTTCTTT	CASSPNTRQGNTEAFF	TRBV7-9	TRBJ1-1	NA	TRBD1
TGTGCCAGCAGCCCGAAAATCAGGAACACTGAAGCTTTCTTT	CASSPKIRNTEAFF	TRBV2	TRBJ1-1	many	NA
TGTGCCAGCAGATTGAGCGGGAGTGAGGCCCACGAGCAGTGCTTC	CASRLSGSEAHEQCF	TRBV6-1	TRBJ2-7	NA	TRBD2
TGCGCCAGCAGCGTGGGACAGGGTGGTGGTGAAGCTTTCTTT	CASSVGQGGGEAFF	TRBV5-1	TRBJ1-1	few	TRBD1
TGCGCCAGCAGCTTCCCTTGGGACAGTCTAAGCTCTGGGGCCAACGTCCTGACTTTC	CASSFPWDSLSSGANVLTF	TRBV5-1	TRBJ2-6	NA	TRBD1
TGTGCCTGGAGTAGGGACAGCAATCAGCCCCAGCATTTT	CAWSRDSNQPQHF	TRBV30	TRBJ1-5	NA	NA
TGCGCCAGCAGCCACCCGGGACAGGGGGGGGGCTATGGCTACACCTTC	CASSHPGQGGGYGYTF	TRBV4-3	TRBJ1-2	few	TRBD1
TGTGCCACCAGCAGTGTTAGGGGCCACGAGCAGTACTTC	CATSSVRGHEQYF	TRBV15	TRBJ2-7	NA	NA
TGTGCCAGCAGCACCCCGCGGGACTTTATCACCGGGGAGCTGTTTTTT	CASSTPRDFITGELFF	TRBV11-2	TRBJ2-2	NA	NA
TGTGCCAGCAGCGTATCGACAGGGGGCGTCTACGAGCAGTACTTC	CASSVSTGGVYEQYF	TRBV9	TRBJ2-7	NA	TRBD1
TGTGCCAGCAGTTTACAGGGAACTAACTATGGCTACACCTTC	CASSLQGTNYGYTF	TRBV5-6	TRBJ1-2	many	NA
TGCAGTGCTAGAGATCGCGGGACAGGGGATCCAGATACGCAGTATTTT	CSARDRGTGDPDTQYF	TRBV20-1	TRBJ2-3	many	TRBD1
TGCAGTGCTAGGGCCCGGGACAGGGCCTATGGCTACACCTTC	CSARARDRAYGYTF	TRBV20-1	TRBJ1-2	many	TRBD1
TGTGCCAGTAGTATAAGGGTAGCAGCGAGCGAGCAGTACTTC	CASSIRVAASEQYF	TRBV19	TRBJ2-7	many	NA
TGCGCCAGCAGTGAGGCGGGAGGAGGGGAGACCCAGTACTTC	CASSEAGGGETQYF	TRBV10-1	TRBJ2-5	NA	TRBD2
TGTGCCACCAGTGATGGTGGGCCGGCTGAGCAGTTCTTC	CATSDGGPAEQFF	TRBV24-1	TRBJ2-1	NA	NA
TGCAGTGTCCAGGGGGCAGAGACCCAGTACTTC	CSVQGAETQYF	TRBV20-1	TRBJ2-5	many	TRBD1
TGCAGTGCTAGAGGGGACAGTCCCCAAGAGACCCAGTACTTC	CSARGDSPQETQYF	TRBV20-1	TRBJ2-5	few	TRBD1
TGTGCCAGCAGTCAGACTAGCGGGATTCGAGAGACCCAGTACTTC	CASSQTSGIRETQYF	TRBV7-2	TRBJ2-5	NA	TRBD2
TGCAGTCCTAGCGGGAGGAGGGACAATGAGCAGTTCTTC	CSPSGRRDNEQFF	TRBV20-1	TRBJ2-1	few	TRBD2
TGCAGCGTCCTTACTAGCGGGAGTCAGGATGAGCAGTTCTTC	CSVLTSGSQDEQFF	TRBV29-1	TRBJ2-1	few	TRBD2
TGTGCCAGCAGCACAGGGGGCGGTGGCTACACCTTC	CASSTGGGGYTF	TRBV7-3	TRBJ1-2	few	TRBD1
TGTGCCAGCAGTCCCAGGGATAACACTGAAGCTTTCTTT	CASSPRDNTEAFF	TRBV2	TRBJ1-1	few	NA
TGCAGTGCCCCCGGCCGGACAACATTTTTGAACACTGAAGCTTTCTTT	CSAPGRTTFLNTEAFF	TRBV20-1	TRBJ1-1	few	NA
TGCGCCAGCCGGTTACAGACAACAGATACGCAGTATTTT	CASRLQTTDTQYF	TRBV5-1	TRBJ2-3	NA	NA
TGTGCCGGCAGTTTCTCAACAGATACGCAGTATTTT	CAGSFSTDTQYF	TRBV12-3/TRBV12-4	TRBJ2-3	NA	NA
TGTGCCAGCAGTGTGAACAGGATGAACACTGAAGCTTTCTTT	CASSVNRMNTEAFF	TRBV2	TRBJ1-1	NA	NA
TGTGCCAGCAGCGTGCTTGGGGGACAGGGTGAAGCTTTCTTT	CASSVLGGQGEAFF	TRBV9	TRBJ1-1	few	TRBD1
TGTGCCAGCAGCGCCGGGACAGGGGGTGGTGGCTACACCTTC	CASSAGTGGGGYTF	TRBV9	TRBJ1-2	many	TRBD1
TGCAGTGCTAGAGGAGGACAGGGGGCATATTACGAGCAGTACTTC	CSARGGQGAYYEQYF	TRBV20-1	TRBJ2-7	NA	TRBD1
TGTGCCAGCAGCCCACAGGACACCGGGGAGCTGTTTTTT	CASSPQDTGELFF	TRBV28	TRBJ2-2	few	NA
TGTGCCAGCAGTTTAACGGGAGGCCCCTATGGCTACACCTTC	CASSLTGGPYGYTF	TRBV12-3/TRBV12-4	TRBJ1-2	NA	NA
TGCAGCACTCTCGTGGGGCCCTACGAGCAGTACTTC	CSTLVGPYEQYF	TRBV29-1	TRBJ2-7	NA	NA
TGTGCCAGCAGCCGAGGGGACAGGGCCCCCTATGGCTACACCTTC	CASSRGDRAPYGYTF	TRBV3-1	TRBJ1-2	NA	TRBD1
TGTGCCAGTGGGGGGACCTGGGGCGGGGAGCTGTTTTTT	CASGGTWGGELFF	TRBV19	TRBJ2-2	many	NA
TGTGCCAGCTCACCACCGGGGATCACAGATACGCAGTATTTT	CASSPPGITDTQYF	TRBV7-3	TRBJ2-3	NA	NA
TGTGCCAGCAGCTTGCAACAGATCTCCTACAATGAGCAGTTCTTC	CASSLQQISYNEQFF	TRBV5-4	TRBJ2-1	few	NA
TGTGCCACCAGCACAGGTTTGTTCAATCAGCCCCAGCATTTT	CATSTGLFNQPQHF	TRBV15	TRBJ1-5	many	NA
TGCGCCAGCAGCTTGGTGCGGGGGGTCTCCGAGCAGTACTTC	CASSLVRGVSEQYF	TRBV5-1	TRBJ2-7	many	TRBD2
TGTGCCAGCAGCCAAGGAATGTTGACGTTTTTT	CASSQGMLTFF	TRBV14	TRBJ1-4	many	NA
TGTGCCAGTAGTCCGAGGACACTGGATGAAAAACTGTTTTTT	CASSPRTLDEKLFF	TRBV19	TRBJ1-4	many	NA
TGTGCCAGCAGCTTGGAAGGCAGGGTGGGGAGCACTGAAGCTTTCTTT	CASSLEGRVGSTEAFF	TRBV5-5	TRBJ1-1	NA	NA
TGCAGTGCTAGACCTGGGGGCCTGACAGATACGCAGTATTTT	CSARPGGLTDTQYF	TRBV20-1	TRBJ2-3	few	NA
TGTGCCAGCAGTTCAGAGGGCTACACCTTC	CASSSEGYTF	TRBV28	TRBJ1-2	NA	NA
TGTGCCAGCAGATACACGGGAGGTACCAACAATGAGCAGTTCTTC	CASRYTGGTNNEQFF	TRBV10-3	TRBJ2-1	NA	TRBD2
TGTGCCAGCAGCGTGAGCAACCGGGACTCGGCGGGCACAGATACGCAGTATTTT	CASSVSNRDSAGTDTQYF	TRBV9	TRBJ2-3	NA	NA
TGTGCCACCCCCAGGACTAGCGGGAGGGATAGGCAAGAGACCCAGTACTTC	CATPRTSGRDRQETQYF	TRBV24-1	TRBJ2-5	many	TRBD2
TGTGCCAGCAGCGCTAGCGGGAGAGGTACGCAGTATTTT	CASSASGRGTQYF	TRBV10-3	TRBJ2-3	NA	TRBD2